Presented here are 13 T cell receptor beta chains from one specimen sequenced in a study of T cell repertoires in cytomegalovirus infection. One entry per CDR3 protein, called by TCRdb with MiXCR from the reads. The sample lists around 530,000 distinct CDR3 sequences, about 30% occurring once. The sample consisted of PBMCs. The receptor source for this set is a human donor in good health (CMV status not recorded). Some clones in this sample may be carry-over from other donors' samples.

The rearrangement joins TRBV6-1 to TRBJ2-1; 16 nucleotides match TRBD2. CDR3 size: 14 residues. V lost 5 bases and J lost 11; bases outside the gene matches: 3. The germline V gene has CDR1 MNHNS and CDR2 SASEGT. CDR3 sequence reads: CASSLGLAGGKQFF. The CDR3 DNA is TGTGCCAGCAGTCTGGGACTAGCGGGAGGGAAGCAGTTCTTC.

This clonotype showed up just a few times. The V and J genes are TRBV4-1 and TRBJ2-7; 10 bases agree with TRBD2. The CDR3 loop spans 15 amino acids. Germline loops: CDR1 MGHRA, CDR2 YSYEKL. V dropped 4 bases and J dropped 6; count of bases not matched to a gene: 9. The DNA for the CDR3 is TGCGCCAGCAGCCGTCAACTAGCGGGGTCGGGCGAGCAGTACTTC. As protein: CASSRQLAGSGEQYF.

CDR3 loop: CASSLGGTVASGANVLTF. In DNA form, the CDR3 reads TGTGCCAGCAGCTTAGGAGGGACAGTAGCTTCTGGGGCCAACGTCCTGACTTTC. The chain employs TRBV7-8 and TRBJ2-6; 7 bases are a match to TRBD1. CDR1 is SGHVS and CDR2 is FQNEAQ in the germline V gene. V was clipped by 1 base and J by 1 base; unmatched bases: 7. The CDR3 covers 18 residues.

The CDR3 region is CASSPRQGLYNEQFF. DNA of the CDR3: TGTGCCAGCAGCCCCCGACAGGGCCTCTACAATGAGCAGTTCTTC. V gene TRBV7-2 combines with J gene TRBJ2-1; TRBD1 aligns across 7 bases. With 5 bases clipped from V and 3 bases from J, the junction kept 7 bases outside the gene matches. Germline V gene lookup returns CDR1 SGHTA and CDR2 FQGNSA. This CDR3 spans 15 amino acids.

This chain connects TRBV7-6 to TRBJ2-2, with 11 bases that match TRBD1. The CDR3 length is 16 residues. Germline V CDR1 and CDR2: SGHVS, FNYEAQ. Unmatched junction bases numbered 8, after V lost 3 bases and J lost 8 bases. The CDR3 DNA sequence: TGTGCCAGCAGCTTCCCGGACAGGGGGCTAGCTGGGGAGCTGTTTTTT. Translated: CASSFPDRGLAGELFF.

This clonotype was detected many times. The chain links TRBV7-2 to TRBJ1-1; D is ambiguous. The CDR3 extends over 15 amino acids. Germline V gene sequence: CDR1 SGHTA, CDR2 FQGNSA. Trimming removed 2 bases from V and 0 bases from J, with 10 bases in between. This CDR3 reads CASSLSGSMNTEAFF. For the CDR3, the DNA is TGTGCCAGCAGCTTATCAGGTAGTATGAACACTGAAGCTTTCTTT.

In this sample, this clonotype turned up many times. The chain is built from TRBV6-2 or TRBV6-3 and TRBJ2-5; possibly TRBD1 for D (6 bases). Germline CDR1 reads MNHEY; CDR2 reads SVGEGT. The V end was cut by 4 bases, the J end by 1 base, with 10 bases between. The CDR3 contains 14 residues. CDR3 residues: CASSLQGFQETQYF. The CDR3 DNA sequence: TGTGCCAGCAGTTTACAGGGATTCCAAGAGACCCAGTACTTC.

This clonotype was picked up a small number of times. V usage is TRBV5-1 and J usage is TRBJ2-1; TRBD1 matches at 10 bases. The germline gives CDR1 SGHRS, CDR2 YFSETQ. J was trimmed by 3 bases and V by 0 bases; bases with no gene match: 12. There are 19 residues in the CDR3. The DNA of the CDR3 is TGCGCCAGCAGCTTGGAGGGGACAGGGGCCGTAAGGGTCTACAATGAGCAGTTCTTC. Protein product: CASSLEGTGAVRVYNEQFF.

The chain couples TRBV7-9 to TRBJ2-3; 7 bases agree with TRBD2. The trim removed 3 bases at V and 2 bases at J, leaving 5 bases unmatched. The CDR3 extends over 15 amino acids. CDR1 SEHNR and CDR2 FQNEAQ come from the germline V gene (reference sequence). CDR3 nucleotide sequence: TGTGCCAGCAGCTTGGGGGGGACCTTCACAGATACGCAGTATTTT. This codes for CASSLGGTFTDTQYF.

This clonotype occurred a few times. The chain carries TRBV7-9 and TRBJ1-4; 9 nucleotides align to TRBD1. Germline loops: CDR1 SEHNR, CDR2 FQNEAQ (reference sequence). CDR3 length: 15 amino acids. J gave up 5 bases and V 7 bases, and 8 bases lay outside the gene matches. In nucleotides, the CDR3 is TGTGCCAGCACCGACCGACAGGGGGTAAATGAAAAACTGTTTTTT. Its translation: CASTDRQGVNEKLFF.

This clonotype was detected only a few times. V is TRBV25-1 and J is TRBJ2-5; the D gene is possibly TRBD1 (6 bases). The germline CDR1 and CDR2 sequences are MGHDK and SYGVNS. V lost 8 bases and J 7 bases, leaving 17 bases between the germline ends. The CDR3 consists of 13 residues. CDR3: CASGPQGWGTQYF. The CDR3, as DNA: TGTGCCAGCGGCCCCCAGGGGTGGGGGACCCAGTACTTC. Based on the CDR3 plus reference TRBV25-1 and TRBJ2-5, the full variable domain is EADIYQTPRYLVIGTGKKITLECSQTMGHDKMYWYQQDPGMELHLIHYSYGVNSTEKGDLSSESTVSRIRTEHFPLTLESARPSHTSQYLCASGPQGWGTQYFGPGTRLLVL.

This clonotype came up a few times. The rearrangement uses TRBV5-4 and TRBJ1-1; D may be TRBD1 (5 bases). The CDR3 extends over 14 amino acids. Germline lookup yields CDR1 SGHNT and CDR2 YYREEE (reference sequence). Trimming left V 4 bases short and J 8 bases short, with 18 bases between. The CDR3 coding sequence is TGTGCCAGCAGCCCTGTAAACCAGGGTCAGGAAGCTTTCTTT. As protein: CASSPVNQGQEAFF.

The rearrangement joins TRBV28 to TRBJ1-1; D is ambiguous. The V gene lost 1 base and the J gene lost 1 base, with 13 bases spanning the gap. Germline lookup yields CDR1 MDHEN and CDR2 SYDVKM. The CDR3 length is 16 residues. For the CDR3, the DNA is TGTGCCAGCAGTTTATTCTTCGCAGGACGGAACACTGAAGCTTTCTTT. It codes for CASSLFFAGRNTEAFF. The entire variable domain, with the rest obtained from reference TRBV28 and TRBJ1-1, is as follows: DVKVTQSSRYLVKRTGEKVFLECVQDMDHENMFWYRQDPGLGLRLIYFSYDVKMKEKGDIPEGYSVSREKKERFSLILESASTNQTSMYLCASSLFFAGRNTEAFFGQGTRLTVV.